What follows is one TCR beta chain and its context. The assay was immunoSEQ multiplex PCR, and TCRdb's table has in-frame clones only and misses some. The table shows roughly 100,000 clones, with around 80% occurring only once. The data originate from a study of T cell clones after liver transplantation. This CDR3 spans 17 amino acids. V dropped 5 bases and J dropped 7; count of bases not matched to a gene: 15. CDR1 is SGHAT, CDR2 FQNNGV, per germline. The chain carries TRBV11-2 and TRBJ2-2, with 8 nucleotides matching TRBD2. Sequenced material: CD4+ T cells from blood, taken 45 to 50 months after liver transplant. The TCR sequence derives from a human patient who received a liver transplant. Some T cells may be the graft donor's. The CDR3 nucleotides read TGTGCCAGCAGCCCGCTGCGGGGGGAGTCGAGGTTCGGGGAGCTGTTTTTT. This gives the protein CASSPLRGESRFGELFF. Looking up the rest from reference TRBV11-2 and TRBJ2-2 gives the full variable domain: EAGVAQSPRYKIIEKRQSVAFWCNPISGHATLYWYQQILGQGPKLLIQFQNNGVVDDSQLPKDRFSAERLKGVDSTLKIQPAKLEDSAVYLCASSPLRGESRFGELFFGEGSRLTVL.